Ten or more counts support the clone carrying this T cell receptor (beta chain). Antigen unknown. Clinical symptoms, serum thyroxine and TRAb, thyroid ultrasound and orbital computed tomography together formed the diagnostic basis. TCR beta CDR3 regions were amplified from RNA transcripts. A set of HTBI primers served as the primers for a first-round RT-PCR of the TCR CDR3. TCRdb called the multiplex PCR reads again in MiXCR, with one record for every CDR3 protein. The sample has 550,000 to 700,000 distinct CDR3 sequences; around 42% are singletons. These data come from a study of T cells in Graves' hyperthyroidism and ophthalmopathy. Germline values: CDR1 MGHRA, CDR2 YSYEKL. With 7 bases removed from V and 5 bases from J, the gap between germline ends came to 20 bases. The CDR3 extends over 15 amino acids. Findings and caveats of the study: The model's output predicted ophthalmopathy at a median of roughly 6.9 months prior to onset.

Sequencing was carried out using peripheral blood or thyroid tissue (not recorded which). The source is an adult woman with Graves' disease, either hyperthyroidism or ophthalmopathy (not recorded which). The chain combines TRBV4-1 with TRBJ1-1; D possibly corresponds to TRBD1 (5 bases). CDR3 DNA: TGCGCCAGCACCCGAGGGGATGGGGGAGGGACTGAAGCTTTCTTT. Its protein is CASTRGDGGGTEAFF.